This T cell receptor (beta chain) was captured in a study of cytomegalovirus exposure and HLA in healthy donors. Findings and caveats of the study: The tendency of first-cohort TCR clusters to co-occur in the 110 or so validation repertoires emerged from a later analysis.

The donors were part of the validation cohort of around 110 subjects. That cohort was separate from the first cohort, which comprised about 670 subjects. The table came from immunoSEQ multiplex PCR; TCRdb's copy has only in-frame clones and leaves some out. The profile shows under 75,000 clones, less than 96% of them singletons. This clone was seen just once. Its specificity is not known. The CDR3 totals 16 residues. Trimming at V came to 0 bases and at J to 6 bases, leaving 6 bases not matched to a gene. CDR1 and CDR2 (germline): MNHEY, SVGAGI. The sequenced material came from PBMCs. The V gene is TRBV6-5, the J gene TRBJ2-1; TRBD1 aligns across 9 bases. The origin of this receptor is a woman under 30 in good health and CMV-seronegative. Here the CDR3 DNA reads TGTGCCAGCAGTTACTCACAGGGGGCTGGCGTCAATGAGCAGTTCTTC. It yields the protein CASSYSQGAGVNEQFF.